Below, 30 T cell receptor beta chains from the same sample are listed, as sequenced in a study of identical twins. TCRdb reanalysed the 5' RACE reads using MiXCR and keeps one entry per CDR3 protein. The table includes about 720,000 distinct CDR3 sequences, less than 10% detected once. The sample also formed part of further work on yellow fever vaccine responses in identical twins.

The sequencing input was PBMCs. All receptors derive from a woman aged 18 to 35 in good health.

The chain recombines TRBV28 with TRBJ2-2, with D hard to call. The CDR3 extends over 12 amino acids. Germline-derived CDR1 and CDR2 are MDHEN and SYDVKM. The V end was cut by 3 bases, the J end by 4 bases, with 3 bases between. CDR3 nucleotide sequence: TGTGCCAGCAGTTTCCTCACCGGGGAGCTGTTTTTT. The encoded protein is CASSFLTGELFF.

V and J are TRBV7-3 and TRBJ1-1, with D unresolved. The CDR3 totals 16 residues. The ends were cut back, 0 bases at V and 0 bases at J, with 11 bases in the middle. The germline V gene encodes CDR1 SGHTA and CDR2 FQGTGA. The CDR3 DNA sequence: TGTGCCAGCAGCTTAACGCGGAGGGCAATGAACACTGAAGCTTTCTTT. Protein: CASSLTRRAMNTEAFF.

In its sample, this clonotype was seen a few times. The chain carries TRBV7-9 and TRBJ1-4; 9 bases fit TRBD1. The CDR3 consists of 17 residues. CDR1 and CDR2 (germline): SEHNR, FQNEAQ (reference sequence). V lost 4 bases to trimming and J lost 1 base; unmatched junction nucleotides: 7. The CDR3 sequence is CASSSGQGKETNEKLFF. For the CDR3, the DNA is TGTGCCAGCAGCTCCGGACAGGGGAAAGAAACTAATGAAAAACTGTTTTTT.

The chain uses TRBV6-5 and TRBJ2-7; maybe TRBD2 (6 bases). This CDR3 has 16 residues. V was shortened by 3 bases and J by 0 bases, with 15 bases between the two germline ends. The germline V gene has CDR1 MNHEY and CDR2 SVGAGI. The CDR3 sequence is CASSYTGLGSSYEQYF. The DNA of the CDR3 is TGTGCCAGCAGTTATACGGGACTCGGTAGCTCCTACGAGCAGTACTTC.

The V call is TRBV12-3 or TRBV12-4, the J call TRBJ2-2; D remains ambiguous. Between the trimmed V and J ends, which lost 1 base and 9 bases, there was a span of 12 bases. This CDR3 spans 14 amino acids. This CDR3 is CASSLEDGRRELFF. CDR3 DNA: TGTGCCAGCAGTTTAGAAGACGGCAGGCGGGAGCTGTTTTTT.

This clonotype was recorded a few times. CDR3 amino acids: CASSLAWGSSTDTQYF. CDR3 DNA sequence: TGTGCCAGCAGCTTAGCTTGGGGGAGTAGCACAGATACGCAGTATTTT. The V gene is TRBV7-2, the J gene TRBJ2-3, with D perhaps assigned TRBD1 or TRBD2 (5 bases each). In germline, CDR1 is SGHTA, CDR2 FQGNSA. Trimming took off 0 bases at V and 0 bases at J, with 10 bases between the two ends. This CDR3 has 16 amino acids.

In this sample, this clonotype turned up a few times. The chain couples TRBV11-2 to TRBJ2-7, with 7 bases fitting TRBD2. Trimming took 1 base from V and 2 from J; bases not matched to a gene: 8. The germline V gene has CDR1 SGHAT and CDR2 FQNNGV. The CDR3 covers 16 residues. The CDR3 is CASSLGRSGGAYEQYF. For the CDR3, the DNA is TGTGCCAGCAGCTTAGGAAGATCGGGGGGAGCCTACGAGCAGTACTTC.

This clonotype was detected only a few times. The genes are TRBV5-1 and TRBJ1-2; 7 bases are shared with TRBD1. The CDR3 runs to 17 residues. After removal of 4 bases from V and 4 bases from J, the junction contained 16 bases not matched to a gene. The germline CDR1 and CDR2 sequences are SGHRS and YFSETQ. The CDR3 reads CASSLERPGTVTYGYTF. As DNA, the CDR3 is TGCGCCAGCAGCCTCGAACGTCCCGGGACAGTCACCTATGGCTACACCTTC. The whole variable domain, filled in from reference TRBV5-1 and TRBJ1-2, reads KAGVTQTPRYLIKTRGQQVTLSCSPISGHRSVSWYQQTPGQGLQFLFEYFSETQRNKGNFPGRFSGRQFSNSRSEMNVSTLELGDSALYLCASSLERPGTVTYGYTFGSGTRLTVV.

This clonotype came up a few times. The chain combines TRBV7-9 with TRBJ2-1; D remains unclear. The CDR3 extends over 16 amino acids. V was cut by 0 bases and J by 0 bases, with 9 bases left in between. From germline, CDR1 is SEHNR and CDR2 FQNEAQ (reference sequence). The CDR3 sequence: CASSLARSSSYNEQFF. The CDR3 bases are TGTGCCAGCAGCTTAGCGCGGAGTAGCTCCTACAATGAGCAGTTCTTC. The full variable domain, with the rest looked up from reference TRBV7-9 and TRBJ2-1, is DTGVSQNPRHKITKRGQNVTFRCDPISEHNRLYWYRQTLGQGPEFLTYFQNEAQLEKSRLLSDRFSAERPKGSFSTLEIQRTEQGDSAMYLCASSLARSSSYNEQFFGPGTRLTVL.

This clonotype showed up many times. The chain couples TRBV2 to TRBJ1-1; 7 bases align to TRBD1. Germline CDR1 SNHLY, CDR2 FYNNEI. V dropped 6 bases and J dropped 1; count of bases not matched to a gene: 14. This CDR3 has 17 amino acids. The CDR3 coding sequence is TGTGCCAGCAGAGACGGGACAGATTACATAAGGAACACTGAAGCTTTCTTT. Translation: CASRDGTDYIRNTEAFF.

This clonotype was counted between two and nine times. V is TRBV13 and J is TRBJ2-2; TRBD1 matches 8 bases. The CDR3 has 17 residues. V lost 5 bases, J lost 6 bases, and 14 bases stayed unmatched. The V gene's germline CDR1 is PRHDT and CDR2 FYEKMQ (reference sequence). The CDR3 coding sequence is TGTGCCAGCAGCGGAAGGGACAGGATGAAAACACCCGGGGAGCTGTTTTTT. Translated: CASSGRDRMKTPGELFF.

This clonotype came up many times. The rearrangement links TRBV12-3 or TRBV12-4 to TRBJ2-6; no definite D call. This CDR3 contains 17 residues. V was trimmed by 3 bases and J by 0 bases, leaving 12 bases between them. The CDR3 sequence is CASSLLQRSSGANVLTF. CDR3 sequence (DNA): TGTGCCAGCAGTTTGTTGCAGAGAAGCTCTGGGGCCAACGTCCTGACTTTC.

The genes are TRBV11-2 and TRBJ2-2; D unclear. Germline CDR1 and CDR2: SGHAT and FQNNGV. Deletions cut 7 bases from V and 6 bases from J, with 3 bases between. The CDR3 totals 10 residues. Here the CDR3 reads CASMSGELFF. CDR3 sequence (DNA): TGTGCCAGCATGTCCGGGGAGCTGTTTTTT.

This clonotype came up a few times. CDR3 residues: CASSSQGREQYF. CDR3 in DNA: TGTGCCAGCAGTTCACAGGGTCGCGAGCAGTACTTC. The chain uses TRBV28 and TRBJ2-7, with a tentative D call TRBD1 (6 bases). In germline, CDR1 is MDHEN, CDR2 SYDVKM. The CDR3 totals 12 residues. V was shortened by 4 bases and J by 6 bases, with 10 bases between the two germline ends.

This clonotype has a count of ten or more. V and J are TRBV7-9 and TRBJ2-7, with TRBD1 matching over 8 bases. The V segment lost 0 bases and the J segment 2 bases; nucleotides outside the gene matches: 3. The V gene's germline CDR1 is SEHNR and CDR2 FQNEAQ (reference sequence). CDR3 length equals 15 residues. The CDR3 region is CASSLAGTGTYEQYF. The CDR3 nucleotides read TGTGCCAGCAGCTTAGCTGGGACAGGTACCTACGAGCAGTACTTC.

This rearrangement joins TRBV5-1 to TRBJ2-3, with 7 bases lining up with TRBD1. V lost 4 bases, J lost 5 bases, and 7 bases stayed unmatched. Germline CDR1 reads SGHRS; CDR2 reads YFSETQ. This CDR3 is built from 14 residues. CDR3 sequence (DNA): TGCGCCAGCAGCACCTGGACAGGTGGAGATACGCAGTATTTT. This codes for CASSTWTGGDTQYF. The variable domain in full, with the rest retrieved from reference TRBV5-1 and TRBJ2-3, is KAGVTQTPRYLIKTRGQQVTLSCSPISGHRSVSWYQQTPGQGLQFLFEYFSETQRNKGNFPGRFSGRQFSNSRSEMNVSTLELGDSALYLCASSTWTGGDTQYFGPGTRLTVL.

V usage is TRBV10-3 and J usage is TRBJ2-2; 11 bases map to TRBD2. The V gene's germline CDR1 is ENHRY and CDR2 SYGVKD. This CDR3 spans 15 amino acids. V lost 2 bases and J lost 6; bases outside the gene matches: 2. The CDR3 DNA is TGTGCCATCAGTGAGAGACTAGCGGGACCCGGGGAGCTGTTTTTT. Encoded protein: CAISERLAGPGELFF.

This clonotype occurred a few times. The rearrangement uses TRBV20-1 and TRBJ1-2; perhaps TRBD1 as D (5 bases). The germline CDR1 and CDR2 sequences are DFQATT and SNEGSKA (reference sequence). The CDR3 is 13 amino acids. Trimming removed 2 bases from V and 3 bases from J, with 10 bases in between. The CDR3 loop is CSARPGGDYGYTF. CDR3 DNA sequence: TGCAGTGCTAGACCCGGAGGGGACTATGGCTACACCTTC.

This clonotype was detected many times. The chain links TRBV4-2 to TRBJ2-7, with TRBD1 identical over 7 bases. The CDR3 covers 15 residues. Germline V lookup: CDR1 LGHNA, CDR2 YNFKEQ. V dropped 3 bases and J dropped 0; count of bases not matched to a gene: 5. Here the CDR3 DNA reads TGTGCCAGCAGCCAGCCGGGACAGTTCTCCTACGAGCAGTACTTC. It yields the protein CASSQPGQFSYEQYF.

This clonotype was recorded a few times. The chain combines TRBV10-3 with TRBJ1-6, with D tentatively TRBD1 (5 bases). CDR1 is ENHRY and CDR2 is SYGVKD in the germline V gene. CDR3 length equals 12 residues. Trimming removed 6 bases from V and 7 bases from J, with 7 bases in between. As DNA, the CDR3 is TGTGCCATCAGGGGGGGGAATTCACCCCTCCACTTT. Protein: CAIRGGNSPLHF.

This clonotype was counted only a few times. The gene calls are TRBV5-1 and TRBJ2-5; D unresolved. V lost 2 bases and J 2 bases, leaving 7 bases between the germline ends. Germline CDR1 SGHRS, CDR2 YFSETQ. This CDR3 contains 13 residues. CDR3 sequence (DNA): TGCGCCAGCAGCTTTTACGGACAAGAGACCCAGTACTTC. Translated: CASSFYGQETQYF. Drawing the rest from reference TRBV5-1 and TRBJ2-5, the complete variable domain is KAGVTQTPRYLIKTRGQQVTLSCSPISGHRSVSWYQQTPGQGLQFLFEYFSETQRNKGNFPGRFSGRQFSNSRSEMNVSTLELGDSALYLCASSFYGQETQYFGPGTRLLVL.

There are a few counts of this clonotype. The chain joins TRBV29-1 to TRBJ1-1; a possible D gene is TRBD1 (5 bases). The V end was cut by 0 bases, the J end by 0 bases, with 11 bases between. The CDR3 length is 15 residues. Per germline, CDR1 SQVTM and CDR2 ANQGSEA. In DNA, the CDR3 is TGCAGCGTTGAAGATCCCAGGACACTGAACACTGAAGCTTTCTTT. Translating it yields CSVEDPRTLNTEAFF.

The chain uses TRBV27 and TRBJ1-4; no firm D call. With 5 bases removed from V and 3 bases from J, the gap between germline ends came to 13 bases. CDR1 is MNHEY and CDR2 is SMNVEV in the germline V gene (reference sequence). The CDR3 totals 15 residues. In nucleotides, the CDR3 is TGTGCCAGCAGTAGAACGCCGCTGGCTAATGAAAAACTGTTTTTT. This codes for CASSRTPLANEKLFF.

A few counts support this clonotype. Here the CDR3 reads CASSFEWRGNEQFF. The DNA for the CDR3 is TGCGCCAGCAGCTTCGAGTGGCGGGGCAATGAGCAGTTCTTC. The chain links TRBV5-1 to TRBJ2-1, with D possibly TRBD2 on 6 matching bases. The CDR3 is 14 residues long. In germline, CDR1 is SGHRS, CDR2 YFSETQ. The V gene lost 2 bases and the J gene lost 6 bases, with 12 bases spanning the gap. Complete variable domain (other parts from reference TRBV5-1 and TRBJ2-1): KAGVTQTPRYLIKTRGQQVTLSCSPISGHRSVSWYQQTPGQGLQFLFEYFSETQRNKGNFPGRFSGRQFSNSRSEMNVSTLELGDSALYLCASSFEWRGNEQFFGPGTRLTVL.

The rearrangement joins TRBV20-1 to TRBJ1-4, with D uncertain. V was clipped by 1 base and J by 6 bases, with 15 bases between them. The CDR3 consists of 15 residues. CDR1 and CDR2 (germline): DFQATT, SNEGSKA (reference sequence). CDR3 loop: CSARGREFRYEKLFF. The CDR3 nucleotides read TGCAGTGCTAGAGGGAGGGAGTTTCGTTATGAAAAACTGTTTTTT.

The table lists this clonotype with many counts. The J gene is TRBJ2-1, the V gene TRBV12-3 or TRBV12-4; 13 nucleotides agree with TRBD2. This CDR3 region has 17 residues. V lost 1 base to trimming and J lost 9 bases; unmatched junction nucleotides: 9. The CDR3 region is CASSLVSRLAGGGEQFF. CDR3 nucleotides: TGTGCCAGCAGTTTAGTCAGTCGACTAGCGGGAGGAGGTGAGCAGTTCTTC.

This clonotype was seen only a few times. The chain couples TRBV20-1 to TRBJ2-3; 14 nucleotides match TRBD2. CDR1 and CDR2 (germline): DFQATT, SNEGSKA (reference sequence). V lost 6 bases to trimming and J lost 2 bases; unmatched junction nucleotides: 10. The CDR3 is 17 residues long. CDR3 sequence reads: CSATAGLAGADTDTQYF. The CDR3 coding sequence is TGCAGTGCAACAGCGGGACTAGCGGGAGCCGACACAGATACGCAGTATTTT.

The chain carries TRBV3-1 and TRBJ2-7; D assignment may be TRBD1 or TRBD2 (5 bases each). The V gene's germline CDR1 is LGHDT and CDR2 YNNKEL (reference sequence). This CDR3 is built from 15 residues. Trimming stripped 1 base from V and 6 bases from J, with 16 bases between. In DNA, the CDR3 is TGTGCCAGCAGCCAAGGAGCAGCCGCAGGGAGCGAGCAGTACTTC. Translating it yields CASSQGAAAGSEQYF.

This clonotype was detected ten times or more. V usage is TRBV12-3 or TRBV12-4 and J usage is TRBJ2-1; TRBD2 matches 7 bases. This CDR3 contains 15 residues. Trimming removed 4 bases from V and 4 bases from J; junction bases left unmatched: 7. CDR3 in amino acids: CASSSLAGDYNEQFF. The CDR3 nucleotides are TGTGCCAGCAGTTCTTTGGCGGGGGATTACAATGAGCAGTTCTTC.

At least ten counts were recorded for this clonotype. The V call is TRBV6-1, the J call TRBJ2-7, with 10 positions matching TRBD1. The CDR3 length is 16 residues. J was trimmed by 2 bases and V by 6 bases; bases with no gene match: 10. Germline values: CDR1 MNHNS, CDR2 SASEGT. The CDR3 loop reads CASRITDRGLTYEQYF. For the CDR3, the DNA is TGTGCCAGCAGGATCACGGACAGGGGGTTGACCTACGAGCAGTACTTC.